This T cell receptor beta chain was captured in a study of a mutant IDH1 vaccine in newly diagnosed glioma. Libraries were prepared by immunoSEQ multiplex PCR; TCRdb keeps only in-frame clonotypes and omits some of them. This sample has 82,000 or so clones, with roughly 85% found just once. As concerns this clone: The target antigen is unknown.

V was trimmed by 4 bases and J by 6 bases, leaving 16 bases between them. Germline CDR1 reads SGHRS; CDR2 reads YFSETQ. The CDR3 consists of 14 residues. Time point described: week 23, last vaccination. Mutant IDH1 20-mer peptide, at 300 ug, made up each vaccine dose, with topical imiquimod. This receptor was identified in a man aged 25-40 years with glioma. Some clones in this sample may be carry-over from other donors' samples. The sequencing here drew on PBMCs, taken from a glioma patient whose treatment included an IDH1 peptide vaccine. The V gene is TRBV5-1, the J gene TRBJ1-2; D perhaps matches TRBD1 (6 bases). DNA of the CDR3: TGCGCCAGCAGCCCCCCTTTGGGGGGGCATGGCTACACCTTC. Translating it yields CASSPPLGGHGYTF. The full variable domain, in which reference TRBV5-1 and TRBJ1-2 provide the parts outside the CDR3, is KAGVTQTPRYLIKTRGQQVTLSCSPISGHRSVSWYQQTPGQGLQFLFEYFSETQRNKGNFPGRFSGRQFSNSRSEMNVSTLELGDSALYLCASSPPLGGHGYTFGSGTRLTVV.